Listed below are T cell receptor beta chains from one sample, sequenced in a study of shared T cell receptors in the human thymus. Using immunoSEQ multiplex PCR, the repertoire was profiled, and TCRdb retains in-frame clones only, with some absent. The top ten clones hold around 0.018% of a sample with over 350,000 clones, 85% to 95% of them seen once. Sequenced: thymocytes. The source of these receptors is a human donor. CDR3s include the opening cysteine and the closing phenylalanine or tryptophan. A D gene is named only where the DNA matches it firmly. Where a row states a size, it is once, few, many or the class of an expanded clone; other rows omit it.

TRBV6-6	TRBJ2-7	once	TRBD1	TGTGCCAGCAGTTACCCAGGGGGTAGAGACGAGCAGTACTTC	CASSYPGGRDEQYF
TRBV10-3	TRBJ2-7	once	NA	TGTGCCATCAGTGAGAGCAAGGGATCCTACGAGCAGTACTTC	CAISESKGSYEQYF
TRBV7-8	TRBJ2-1	NA	TRBD2	TGTGCCAGCAGCTTCCGGACTAGCGGGATTTTCCTTAGCTCCTACAATGAGCAGTTCTTC	CASSFRTSGIFLSSYNEQFF
TRBV5-1	TRBJ2-1	NA	NA	TGCGCCAGCAGCTGGGACCTTAAGGAAGCGGTGAATGAGCAGTTCTTC	CASSWDLKEAVNEQFF
TRBV6-5	TRBJ2-7	NA	NA	TGTGCCAGCAGTTACGGGGGTAAAGGGCTGACCTACGAGCAGTACTTC	CASSYGGKGLTYEQYF
TRBV6-4	TRBJ2-5	NA	NA	TGTGCCAGCAGAAGGACACTGCGGGAGACCCAGTACTTC	CASRRTLRETQYF
TRBV25-1	TRBJ1-5	NA	TRBD1	TGTGCCAGCAGTGGCCGGGACAGGGAAGGACAGCCCCAGCATTTT	CASSGRDREGQPQHF
TRBV7-2	TRBJ2-2	once	NA	TGTGCCAGCAGCTACATTGCGTCCCCCGGGGAGCTGTTTTTT	CASSYIASPGELFF
TRBV27	TRBJ2-4	once	NA	TGTGCCAGCAGTTACCGAGGGATGAAGGGCCTAGCCAAAAACATTCAGTACTTC	CASSYRGMKGLAKNIQYF
TRBV7-9	TRBJ2-7	NA	TRBD2	TGTGCCAGCAGCATGAGCGGGGGGACCTACGAGCAGTACTTC	CASSMSGGTYEQYF
TRBV11-3	TRBJ2-1	NA	NA	TGTGCCAGCAGCTTAGGGGAAATAAGCTCCTACAATGAGCAGTTCTTC	CASSLGEISSYNEQFF
TRBV28	TRBJ1-2	NA	NA	TGTGCCACCTCACAAACGGCCGCTAACTATGGCTACACCTTC	CATSQTAANYGYTF
TRBV5-4	TRBJ2-5	NA	TRBD2	TGTGCCAGCAGCCCCAGACTAGCGGGAGTATACCAAGAGACCCAGTACTTC	CASSPRLAGVYQETQYF
TRBV29-1	TRBJ2-3	NA	NA	TGCAGCGTTGAAGATATGGGTTATACGGGAGTGCAAGATACGCAGTATTTT	CSVEDMGYTGVQDTQYF
TRBV19	TRBJ2-1	NA	NA	TGTGCCAGTAGTAGTACGGGCTCTTCCGGGAGAGGGGGTGAGCAGTTCTTC	CASSSTGSSGRGGEQFF
TRBV27	TRBJ2-1	NA	TRBD1	TGTGCCAGCAGTTTTACGACCGTTCGGTCAGGGGGCAATGAGCAGTTCTTC	CASSFTTVRSGGNEQFF
TRBV10-3	TRBJ1-2	NA	NA	TGTGCCATCAGTATACGACCAGGACGGGGCTACACCTTC	CAISIRPGRGYTF
TRBV10-1	TRBJ1-1	NA	NA	TGCGCCAGCAGTGGACGGCAAGGCACTGAAGCTTTCTTT	CASSGRQGTEAFF
TRBV28	TRBJ2-7	NA	TRBD2	TGTGCCAGCAGTACCCTCGGGACTAGAGGACCCTACGAGCAGTACTTC	CASSTLGTRGPYEQYF
TRBV30	TRBJ1-5	once	NA	TGTGCCTGGAGTGTATCGGTCGGCCGGAGCAATCAGCCCCAGCATTTT	CAWSVSVGRSNQPQHF
TRBV27	TRBJ1-2	NA	TRBD1	TGTGCCAGCAGGGCAGACAGGGCCGCTGGCTACACCTTC	CASRADRAAGYTF
TRBV5-4	TRBJ2-7	NA	NA	TGTGCCAGCAGCTTTAACCACAGGGTCTACGAGCAGTACTTC	CASSFNHRVYEQYF